These T cell receptor beta chains were read from a single sample in a study of CD8 T cells in ankylosing spondylitis. MiXCR, applied by TCRdb to the 5' RACE reads, yields one record per CDR3 protein. The table includes under 85,000 distinct CDR3 sequences, about 5.4% detected once. The material sequenced was blood, either unsorted or a sorted T cell fraction (not recorded which). All receptors derive from a male donor with ankylosing spondylitis or in good health (not recorded which). Each CDR3 is given with its conserved first and last residue. Fields, in order: D gene, J gene, V gene, clone size, CDR3 length, CDR3 DNA, CDR3 protein. D genes are given only for firm matches. Part of the rows lack a size; the others show once, few, many or a class for expanded clones.

>.|TRBJ1-6|TRBV20-1|many|13
TGCAGTGCTCCCGACCTGAGGGGATCACCCCTCCACTTT
CSAPDLRGSPLHF
>TRBD1|TRBJ2-7|TRBV28|many|14
TGTGCCAGCAGTTCTCCTGCAGGGGGCGTCGAGCAGTACTTC
CASSSPAGGVEQYF
>.|TRBJ2-2|TRBV5-1|many|14
TGCGCCAGCGTCGAGGGACAGAACACCGGGGAGCTGTTTTTT
CASVEGQNTGELFF
>TRBD1|TRBJ1-6|TRBV6-6|many|13
TGTGCCCGCCGTGAGGGGGCTAATTCACCCCTCCACTTT
CARREGANSPLHF
>TRBD1|TRBJ1-2|TRBV29-1|many|16
TGCAGCGTTGTTTATACCCCAGGAAGGGGGCGCGATGGCTACACCTTC
CSVVYTPGRGRDGYTF
>TRBD1|TRBJ1-1|TRBV7-2|many|13
TGTGCCAGCGCCAGACAGGGAAGCACTGAAGCTTTCTTT
CASARQGSTEAFF
>.|TRBJ1-1|TRBV11-3|many|13
TGTGCCAGCAGCCCTAGTTTGAACACTGAAGCTTTCTTT
CASSPSLNTEAFF
>TRBD2|TRBJ2-2|TRBV20-1|many|15
TGCAGTGCTCCTAGCGGGGGCTACAACACCGGGGAGCTGTTTTTT
CSAPSGGYNTGELFF
>.|TRBJ2-5|TRBV7-9|few|16
TGTGCCAGCAGCTCCCCGCTGGGTTACTCCCAAGAGACCCAGTACTTC
CASSSPLGYSQETQYF
>.|TRBJ1-1|TRBV5-1|many|15
TGCGCCAGCGACGTGGGGTCGGGGGCTGGAGTCAGAGCTTTCTTT
CASDVGSGAGVRAFF
>TRBD1|TRBJ2-3|TRBV5-1|many|16
TGCGCCAGCAGCTTGGCCGGCACAGGGGGCACAGATACGCAGTATTTT
CASSLAGTGGTDTQYF
>.|TRBJ2-7|TRBV7-9|few|10
TGTGCCAGCGGAGACTACGAGCAGTACTTC
CASGDYEQYF
>TRBD2|TRBJ2-2|TRBV5-5|.|16
TGTGCCAGCAGCTCCTCGGGGGGGGGCAACACCGGGGAGCTGTTTTTT
CASSSSGGGNTGELFF
>TRBD1|TRBJ2-1|TRBV24-1|many|16
TGTGCCACCAGTGACCCCAGGGGGCCGAGGTACAATGAGCAGTTCTTC
CATSDPRGPRYNEQFF
>.|TRBJ2-3|TRBV7-2|many|14
TGTGCCAGCAGCTTAGCGCGAGGCACAGATACGCAGTATTTT
CASSLARGTDTQYF
>.|TRBJ1-1|TRBV7-9|.|13
TGTGCCAGCAGCCCTCCGGGACCCCAAGAAGCTTTCTTT
CASSPPGPQEAFF
>TRBD1|TRBJ1-2|TRBV27|few|14
TGTGCCAGCAGTCCAGGACAGGCGGGCTATGGCTACACCTTC
CASSPGQAGYGYTF
>.|TRBJ2-3|TRBV10-3|many|14
TGTGCCATCAGTGAACGCGGGGGCACAGATACGCAGTATTTT
CAISERGGTDTQYF
>.|TRBJ1-3|TRBV6-1|many|14
TGTGCCAGCAGCCCACACGGCTCTGGAAACACCATATATTTT
CASSPHGSGNTIYF
>TRBD2|TRBJ2-3|TRBV7-3|many|16
TGTGCCAGCAGCACCGGGACTAGCGGGGGGACAGATACGCAGTATTTT
CASSTGTSGGTDTQYF
>TRBD2|TRBJ2-1|TRBV3-1|many|16
TGTGCCAGCAGCCAAGGGCTAGCGGGCGTCGCCAATGAGCAGTTCTTC
CASSQGLAGVANEQFF
>.|TRBJ2-3|TRBV14|many|14
TGTGCCAGCAGCCAAACAGGATCCACAGATACGCAGTATTTT
CASSQTGSTDTQYF
>.|TRBJ2-1|TRBV5-4|many|14
TGTGCCACCCAGCTTAGTACGAGTTACAATGAGCAGTTCTTC
CATQLSTSYNEQFF
>TRBD1|TRBJ2-7|TRBV5-1|many|16
TGCGCCAGCAGCTTGGCCGTGACAGGGCCTACCTACGAGCAGTACTTC
CASSLAVTGPTYEQYF
>.|TRBJ2-7|TRBV20-1|many|10
TGCAGTGCTAGTTTAGGCGAGCAGTACTTC
CSASLGEQYF
>TRBD1|TRBJ2-1|TRBV7-9|many|15
TGTGCCAGCAGCTTATGGGACAGGGACTACAATGAGCAGTTCTTC
CASSLWDRDYNEQFF
>.|TRBJ2-2|TRBV27|many|16
TGTGCCAGCAGAAAAAACCGGGACGACAGTCCCGGGGAGCTGTTTTTT
CASRKNRDDSPGELFF
>.|TRBJ2-2|TRBV14|many|13
TGTGCCAGCAGCCCCACAAATTTGGGGGAGCTGTTTTTT
CASSPTNLGELFF